These 3 T cell receptor beta chains were all obtained from the same sample, sequenced in a study of memory CD4+ T cells and cytomegalovirus serostatus. Single viable CD3+CD4+CD8-CD45RO+ cells were sorted as the memory CD4+ T cells. Here immunoSEQ multiplex PCR was the method, and the copy in TCRdb shows in-frame clones only, minus some. The data contain tens of thousands of clones, more than 70% of them singletons. Source material: memory CD4+ T cells from blood. The receptors were sampled from an adult in good health and CMV-seropositive.

The rearrangement joins TRBV6-4 to TRBJ2-3, with D perhaps given as TRBD1 or TRBD2 (5 bases each). Germline CDR1 reads MRHNA; CDR2 reads SNTAGT. The germline V and J ends were trimmed by 2 bases and 8 bases, with 11 bases remaining between them. This CDR3 is built from 13 residues. CDR3 in DNA: TGTGCCAGCAGTGACGAACATGGGGGTACGCAGTATTTT. Translated, it gives CASSDEHGGTQYF.

This sequence joins TRBV6-4 and TRBJ2-1, with TRBD2 as a possible D gene (6 bases). The V gene lost 11 bases and the J gene lost 7 bases, with 24 bases spanning the gap. This CDR3 is built from 15 residues. Germline V gene sequence: CDR1 MRHNA, CDR2 SNTAGT. CDR3 nucleotide sequence: TGTGCCTGTTACCGGGGCGGGAAATCGGAGAATGAGCAGTTCTTC. Translating gives CACYRGGKSENEQFF.

J is TRBJ1-4 and V is TRBV12-5; TRBD1 matches 9 bases. The CDR3 contains 18 residues. The germline gives CDR1 LGHNT, CDR2 FRNRAP. V shed 0 bases and J 7 bases; nucleotides not matched to a gene: 12. As DNA, the CDR3 is TGTGCTAGTGGTTTGGTCATATGGGGGGGACAGGGACTTGAAAAACTGTTTTTT. This gives the protein CASGLVIWGGQGLEKLFF.